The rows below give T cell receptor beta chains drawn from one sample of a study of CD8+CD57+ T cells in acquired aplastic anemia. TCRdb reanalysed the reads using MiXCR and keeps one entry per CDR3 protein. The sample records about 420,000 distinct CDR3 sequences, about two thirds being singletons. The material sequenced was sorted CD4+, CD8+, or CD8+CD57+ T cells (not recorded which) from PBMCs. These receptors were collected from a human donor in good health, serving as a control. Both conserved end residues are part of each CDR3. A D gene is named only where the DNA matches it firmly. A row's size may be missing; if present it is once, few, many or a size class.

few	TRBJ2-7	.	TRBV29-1	TGCAGCGTTTCCGATACCTACGAGCAGTACTTC	CSVSDTYEQYF
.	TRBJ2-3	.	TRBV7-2	TGTGCCAGCAGCTCTCAAGGGGACACTGAAGCTTTCTATTTT	CASSSQGDTEAFYF
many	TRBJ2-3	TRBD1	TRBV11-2	TGTGCCAGCAGCTCCAAGGACAGGCAAACAGATACGCAGTATTTT	CASSSKDRQTDTQYF
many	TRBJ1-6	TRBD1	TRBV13	TGTGCCAGCAGCTCTTCACAGGGGGTAGTTGATTCACCCCTCCACTTT	CASSSSQGVVDSPLHF
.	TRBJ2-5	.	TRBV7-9	.	CASSLALPPLHFGQYF
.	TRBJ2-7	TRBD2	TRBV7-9	TGTGCCAGCAGCGTAGGGACTAGCGGGACCTACGAGCAGTACTTC	CASSVGTSGTYEQYF
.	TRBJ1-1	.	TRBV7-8	TGTGCCAGCAGCTTCCGGACTACCGGCTACGAGCAGTACTTCTTT	CASSFRTTGYEQYFF
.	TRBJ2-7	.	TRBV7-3	TGTGCCAGCATTGGGGGTGGTCACGCCTACGAGCAGTACTTC	CASIGGGHAYEQYF
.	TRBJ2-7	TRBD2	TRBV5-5	TGTGCCACCAGTCAGCGGGGGCGCTACGAGCAGTACTTC	CATSQRGRYEQYF
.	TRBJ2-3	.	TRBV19	TGTGCCAGTAATAACTCTCGGGGGGCGGTTACGCAGTATTTT	CASNNSRGAVTQYF
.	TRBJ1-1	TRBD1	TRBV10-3	TGTGCCACCGCCCCCGGGACAGGTATCATGTACACTGAAGCTTTTTTT	CATAPGTGIMYTEAFF
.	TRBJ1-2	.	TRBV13	TGTGCCAGCAGCTCAGGGGACTCCAGGGTTTACTATGGCTACACCTTC	CASSSGDSRVYYGYTF
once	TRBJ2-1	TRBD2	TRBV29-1	TGCAGCGTTGAAGAGGAGGGGTTGCGGGAGAGCTCCTACAATGAGCAGTTCTTC	CSVEEEGLRESSYNEQFF
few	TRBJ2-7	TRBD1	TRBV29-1	TGCAGCGTTGAAGACCCTAACACCGGGACAGGGTCCTACGAGCAGTACTTC	CSVEDPNTGTGSYEQYF
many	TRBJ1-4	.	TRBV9	TGTGCCAGCAGCGTCCCGGGGGCCAATGAAAAACTGTTTTTT	CASSVPGANEKLFF
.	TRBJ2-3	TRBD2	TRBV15	TGTGCCACCAGCAGAGCCATAATAAGCGGGGGTAGCACAGATACGCAGTATTTT	CATSRAIISGGSTDTQYF
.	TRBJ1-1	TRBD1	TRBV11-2	TGTGCCAGCAGCTTCGAGGGGGCTATTACTGAAGCTTTCTTT	CASSFEGAITEAFF
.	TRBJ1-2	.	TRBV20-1	TGCAGTGCTATCTCTCGGGCGCTGGACTATGGCTACACCTTC	CSAISRALDYGYTF
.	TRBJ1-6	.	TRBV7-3	TGTGCCAGCAGTTTCGGTGATGGACCCCTCCACTTT	CASSFGDGPLHF
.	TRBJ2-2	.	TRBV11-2	TGTGCCAGCAGTTACGGACACCCGAACACCGGGGAGCTGTTTTTT	CASSYGHPNTGELFF
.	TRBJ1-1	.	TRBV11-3	TGCGCCAGCAGCGCAAGCACGAACGCTGACGCTTTCTTT	CASSASTNADAFF
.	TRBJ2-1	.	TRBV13	TGTGCCAGCAGCAACATACAGGCTCGCGAGCAGTTCTTC	CASSNIQAREQFF
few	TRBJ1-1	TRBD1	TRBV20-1	TGCAGTGCTACCTACTCTGGACAGGGGAACACTGAAGCTTTCTTT	CSATYSGQGNTEAFF
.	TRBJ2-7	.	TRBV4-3	TGCGCCAGCAGCCAAGGGTGGACTTCCGCCTACGAGCAGTACTTC	CASSQGWTSAYEQYF
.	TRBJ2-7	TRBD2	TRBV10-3	TGTGCCATCAGCCCGAGCTTTAGCGGGGGGGCAGGCTACGAGCAGTACTTC	CAISPSFSGGAGYEQYF
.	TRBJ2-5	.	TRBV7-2	TGTGCCAGCAGGGACCGGGTTGCAAACACCGAAACTTTTTACTTC	CASRDRVANTETFYF
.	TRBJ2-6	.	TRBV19	TGTGCCAGTAAAGGGGGGGCAGGGGGTAACGTCCTGACTTTC	CASKGGAGGNVLTF
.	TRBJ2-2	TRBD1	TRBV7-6	TGTGCCAGCAGCTCACAGCTTCCGGGACAGGGGGCCGGGGAGCTGTTTTTT	CASSSQLPGQGAGELFF
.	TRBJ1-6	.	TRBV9	TGTGCCAGCAGCGCTAGCGGCGCATATAATTTAACCCTCCACTTT	CASSASGAYNLTLHF
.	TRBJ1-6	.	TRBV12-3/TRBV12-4	TGTGCCACCTCCCGCAGAGCGAATTCACCCCTCCACTTT	CATSRRANSPLHF
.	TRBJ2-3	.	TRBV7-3	TGTGCCAGCAGCTTACGACGAGCAGTACTTCCGGAGGGGTTT	CASSLRRAVLPEGF
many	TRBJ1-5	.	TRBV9	TGTGCCAGCAGCGTATCCTTGGGGGATCAGCCCCAGCATTTT	CASSVSLGDQPQHF
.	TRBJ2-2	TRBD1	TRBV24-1	TGTGCCACCGCTCGACAGGGATTGGACACCGGGGAGCTGTTTTTT	CATARQGLDTGELFF
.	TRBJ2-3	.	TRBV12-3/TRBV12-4	TGTGCCAGATCGGCAGACTGGAGGCCCCCAGATACGCAGTATTTT	CARSADWRPPDTQYF
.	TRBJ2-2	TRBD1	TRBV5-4	TGTGCCAGCAGCTGGGCTCGAGGGGGCGCCACCGGGGAGCTGTTTTTT	CASSWARGGATGELFF
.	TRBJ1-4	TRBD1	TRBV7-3	TGTGCCAGCTCGCCCTGGCCACCGGGACAGGGGGGAAAACTGTTTTTT	CASSPWPPGQGGKLFF
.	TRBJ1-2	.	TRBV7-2	TGTGCCAGCAGTTCGGGGAACCCAGGACGGCACCATCGCTACACCTTC	CASSSGNPGRHHRYTF
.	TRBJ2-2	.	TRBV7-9	TGTGCCAGCAGTTTAATTTTCACCGGGGGGCTGTTGTTT	CASSLIFTGGLLF
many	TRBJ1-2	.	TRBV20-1	TGCAGTGCTAGAGGAGGGGGGCGTGGGTCTGGCTACACCTTC	CSARGGGRGSGYTF
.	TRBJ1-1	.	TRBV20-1	TGCAGTGCTAGGGGAGGGACGGCGGGTGAAGCTTTCTTT	CSARGGTAGEAFF
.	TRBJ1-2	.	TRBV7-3	TGTGCCAGCCATCGTGAGGGGAGTACCTATGGCTACACCTTC	CASHREGSTYGYTF
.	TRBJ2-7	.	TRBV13	TGTGCCAGCAGATATAGTAGGTTCCACGAGCAGTACTTC	CASRYSRFHEQYF
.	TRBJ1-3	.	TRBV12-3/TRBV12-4	TGTGCCAGCACCTTTGGGGCTACGGGGGGTGGCAACACCATATATTTT	CASTFGATGGGNTIYF
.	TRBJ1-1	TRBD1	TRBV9	TGTGCCAGCAGCGTGAGGGGAGACAGGGGGCGGATGAACACTGAAGCTTTCTTT	CASSVRGDRGRMNTEAFF
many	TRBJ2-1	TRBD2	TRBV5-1	TGCGCCAGCAGCGGCGGGACTAGGGTTAGGAATGAGCAGTTCTTC	CASSGGTRVRNEQFF
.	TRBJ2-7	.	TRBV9	TGTGCCAGCAGCGTCTCGATCCGGCCGCCAGATGGGCACTTC	CASSVSIRPPDGHF
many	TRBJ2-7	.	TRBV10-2	TGCGCCAGCAGTGGCCGAAGGGCTTGGGAGCAGTACTTC	CASSGRRAWEQYF
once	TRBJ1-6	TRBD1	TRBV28	TGTGCCAGCAGTTATGCCGGGCAGGGGGCTTCACCCCTCCACTTT	CASSYAGQGASPLHF
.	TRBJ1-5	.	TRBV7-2	TGTGCCAGCAGCGAAGGGGGTTGGGGCACTGAAGAGACCTTT	CASSEGGWGTEETF
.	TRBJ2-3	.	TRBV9	TGTGCCAGCAGCCGCAACCCGGGCACGATACCTACGCAGTATTTT	CASSRNPGTIPTQYF
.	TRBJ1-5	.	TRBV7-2	TGTGCCAGCAGCTTGGTGGTCTACTACGAGCAGTACCTTTTT	CASSLVVYYEQYLF